Shown below are 7 T cell receptor beta chains from a single sample sequenced in a study of T cells after yellow fever vaccination. From the 5' RACE reads, TCRdb called clonotypes with MiXCR, one entry per CDR3 protein. The sample has under 550,000 distinct CDR3 sequences; roughly a fifth are singletons. The source was PBMCs, collected 20 to 25 days after the first yellow fever vaccination. The origin of the receptors is a man aged 18 to 35 who received the YFV17D yellow fever vaccine.

The chain is built from TRBV15 and TRBJ2-3; 7 bases are a match to TRBD1. The J segment lost 5 bases and the V segment lost 3 bases, leaving 2 bases of the junction unmatched. The CDR3 runs to 13 residues. Germline CDR1 LNHNV, CDR2 YYDKDF (reference sequence). CDR3 amino acids: CATSRDRQDTQYF. The CDR3 nucleotides are TGTGCCACCAGCAGGGACAGGCAAGATACGCAGTATTTT.

This chain links TRBV7-9 with TRBJ2-2; D possibly corresponds to TRBD1 (6 bases). Germline V CDR1 and CDR2: SEHNR, FQNEAQ (reference sequence). The CDR3 is made up of 15 amino acids. V lost 5 bases to trimming and J lost 2 bases, with 12 bases between them. CDR3 sequence reads: CASSLQGLNTGELFF. The CDR3 DNA sequence: TGTGCCAGCAGCCTACAGGGTCTAAACACCGGGGAGCTGTTTTTT.

This clonotype was found many times. The V call is TRBV11-2, the J call TRBJ2-2; D might be TRBD2 (5 bases). The CDR3 is made up of 15 amino acids. V lost 2 bases, J lost 7 bases, and 14 bases lay in between. Germline loops: CDR1 SGHAT, CDR2 FQNNGV. In nucleotides, the CDR3 is TGTGCCAGCAGCTTAATTGCCTCTCGGGGCGGGGAGCTGTTTTTT. Its translation is CASSLIASRGGELFF.

This clonotype was counted at least ten times. The chain couples TRBV4-1 to TRBJ2-7, with 8 positions matching TRBD1. V lost 4 bases, J lost 3 bases, and 5 bases stayed unmatched. The germline V gene has CDR1 MGHRA and CDR2 YSYEKL. The CDR3 is 14 residues long. CDR3 nucleotide sequence: TGCGCCAGCAGCCGGTCGGACAGGGACTACGAGCAGTACTTC. Residues: CASSRSDRDYEQYF.

This chain connects TRBV28 to TRBJ2-4; 10 positions agree with TRBD2. V dropped 4 bases and J dropped 1; count of bases not matched to a gene: 10. Germline CDR1 MDHEN, CDR2 SYDVKM. This CDR3 spans 18 amino acids. The CDR3, as DNA: TGTGCCAGCAGTTGGGCTAGCGGGGGAATCGGGGCCAAAAACATTCAGTACTTC. Amino acid sequence: CASSWASGGIGAKNIQYF.

This clonotype was observed many times. The chain is built from TRBV5-1 and TRBJ1-1, with a tentative D call TRBD1 (5 bases). The CDR3 spans 14 residues. V shed 3 bases and J shed 0 bases, with 9 bases lying between them. CDR1 is SGHRS and CDR2 is YFSETQ in the germline V gene. The CDR3 DNA sequence: TGCGCCAGCAGCTCTGGGACGATGAACACTGAAGCTTTCTTT. As protein: CASSSGTMNTEAFF.

The rearrangement links TRBV7-3 to TRBJ2-1; the D gene is possibly TRBD1 (5 bases). The CDR3 has 18 amino acids. With 5 bases removed from V and 6 bases from J, the gap between germline ends came to 26 bases. CDR1 and CDR2 from the germline V gene are SGHTA and FQGTGA. CDR3 nucleotides: TGTGCCAGCAGCCCTAGGGGTACGACACTCCGATGGTTCAATGAGCAGTTCTTC. Its protein product is CASSPRGTTLRWFNEQFF.